One sample yielded the 5 T cell receptor beta chains listed below, sequenced in a study of chemoradiotherapy in HPV16-positive cancers. Assay: immunoSEQ multiplex PCR; the TCRdb copy retains only in-frame clones and omits some. The repertoire holds over 10,000 clones, with 88% as singletons. The sample here was blood, taken from a patient who underwent chemoradiotherapy. Every receptor here comes from a human donor with HPV-associated anogenital cancer.

The chain carries TRBV11-2 and TRBJ1-3; 8 bases line up with TRBD1. This CDR3 comprises 14 residues. Germline trimming cut 3 bases from V and 4 bases from J; bases unmatched to any gene: 2. CDR1 is SGHAT and CDR2 is FQNNGV in the germline V gene. The DNA of the CDR3 is TGTGCCAGCAGCTTTCGGACAGGGGGAAACACCATATATTTT. It is translated as CASSFRTGGNTIYF.

The rearrangement links TRBV4-2 to TRBJ2-7; 7 bases align to TRBD1. The CDR3 covers 16 residues. J was trimmed by 6 bases and V by 1 base; bases with no gene match: 12. Germline V lookup: CDR1 LGHNA, CDR2 YNFKEQ. The CDR3 protein is CASSQAGQGVLGEQYF. As DNA, the CDR3 is TGTGCCAGCAGCCAAGCTGGCCAGGGGGTACTGGGCGAGCAGTACTTC.

The chain combines TRBV5-1 with TRBJ2-3, with 10 bases lining up with TRBD2. V shed 4 bases and J 2 bases; nucleotides not matched to a gene: 10. Germline CDR1 is SGHRS and CDR2 is YFSETQ. The CDR3 runs to 17 residues. CDR3 bases: TGCGCCAGCAGCCCCCGGGCAGCGGGGGGGCCCACAGATACGCAGTATTTT. This gives the protein CASSPRAAGGPTDTQYF.

A single count supports this clone. This rearrangement joins TRBV10-3 to TRBJ2-7, with D possibly TRBD1 on 5 matching bases. Germline CDR1 is ENHRY and CDR2 is SYGVKD. Trimming removed 7 bases from V and 4 bases from J, with 14 bases in between. The CDR3 is 13 residues long. CDR3 region: CAIMDSGIYEQYF. The CDR3 coding sequence is TGTGCCATCATGGATTCAGGGATTTACGAGCAGTACTTC.

The rearrangement joins TRBV7-2 to TRBJ2-1; D is uncertain. V lost 2 bases, J lost 0 bases, and 17 bases lay in between. In germline, CDR1 is SGHTA, CDR2 FQGNSA. CDR3 length equals 18 residues. CDR3 loop: CASSLKVLGIYSYNEQFF. The CDR3 nucleotides are TGTGCCAGCAGCTTAAAAGTCCTGGGGATTTACTCCTACAATGAGCAGTTCTTC.